This TCR beta chain came from a study of Graves' ophthalmopathy and Graves' hyperthyroidism (dated by TCRdb to 2016 to 2019). Concerning the study at large: Peripheral blood samples were taken at the time of initial diagnosis, before any treatment was given. A discovery set of 90 to 100 patients (43 ophthalmopathy, fewer than 60 stable hyperthyroidism) was enrolled to explore V-J signatures distinguishing ophthalmopathy from hyperthyroidism. The study used signatures of the TCR beta repertoire to tell Graves' ophthalmopathy apart from Graves' hyperthyroidism and to predict which patients would progress to ophthalmopathy. T-cell repertoires of thyroid tissue and blood were compared in over 5 hyperthyroidism patients. In total, 135 blood samples were TCR-sequenced: 40 to 45 ophthalmopathy, roughly 80 hyperthyroidism and about 17 hyperthyroidism-to-ophthalmopathy patients. An independent validation cohort comprised around 19 hyperthyroidism patients and 15 to 17 patients who later progressed from hyperthyroidism to ophthalmopathy. Once sampling was done, hyperthyroidism patients were given methimazole at a starting dose of 30 mg daily, while ophthalmopathy patients were given high-dose intravenous methylprednisolone. What the work shows at the level of the full study, not this receptor alone: Ophthalmopathy was separated from stable hyperthyroidism by the 13-signature model with about 88% sensitivity and just under 84% specificity in cross-validation and with 80%/75% in the test set. Among expanded thyroid clonotypes with frequency above 0.001, most also showed up in blood, which suggests that blood repertoires may reflect the thyroid immune response. In validation, the model predicted ophthalmopathy progression with nearly 71% sensitivity and approximately 72% specificity; some 13 predicted patients were CT-confirmed with GO in a median of around 6 months. Sample size was not statistically predetermined, and group allocation was not concealed from the investigators.

A word on this clonotype: Its antigen remains unidentified. Per-nucleotide qualities are absent, and no much larger clonotype sits a single base away.

For repertoire sequencing, TCR beta CDR3 regions were amplified from RNA transcripts. The first round of RT-PCR was done with HTBI primers and the Qiagen OneStep RT-PCR kit, and was followed by a second round of multiplex PCR, then size selection and purification. Libraries were sequenced on an Illumina HiSeq2000 using paired-end 100 bp reads. The original methods were these. Reads were processed with SOAPnuke, discarding reads with adapters, uncalled bases, mean Phred below 15, or no exact constant-primer or identifier match. High-quality paired reads were merged with COPE v1.2.5. Each unique nucleotide sequence was defined as a clonotype, and clonotypes were aligned to IMGT TRB V, D and J references with MiTCR v1.1. Only V-J combinations with frequency above 0.0001 were analysed, covering around 99% of repertoires. For each V-J combination, a TCR clonal expansion and chaos score was defined as F50 clonal expansion divided by the chaos observed in the TCRdist matrix. Features were reduced by Welch's t-statistics and random forest to about a dozen V-J combinations, which fed a naive Bayes classifier. Thyroid-blood repertoire similarity was quantified with the Morisita-Horn index. The public reads were run again by TCRdb, first through fastp at Q25 and then through MiXCR, and only productive beta chains were kept. Identical CDR3 proteins give one entry, which carries the most common genes and DNA. TCRdb, rather than the study authors, made the V and J calls. The sample table contains hundreds of thousands of distinct CDR3 sequences; only one count was recorded for just over 40% of them. In total, the top ten clones hold over 2.5% of the sample.

From the cysteine up to the phenylalanine, the CDR3 has a length of 14 residues. The retained sequence is limited to the CDR3, 42 bases, with the frame set at the first base. CDR1 LNHNV and CDR2 YYDKDF are derived from the germline V gene (reference sequence). The germline ends are 9 bases apart after V is trimmed by 5 bases and J by 1 base. Patients with ophthalmopathy had moderately to severely active disease, with a Clinical Activity Score of 3 or more, a NOSPECS grade of 4 or more, and a disease duration of less than 3 months. Patients with other autoimmune diseases, uncontrolled infections, pregnancy or lactation were excluded. Clinical symptoms, serum thyroxine, TRAb, thyroid ultrasound and orbital computed tomography were used for diagnosis. Using Ficoll-Paque density gradient centrifugation, PBMCs were isolated from roughly 9.2 ml of fresh peripheral blood. Trizol reagent was used to extract the total RNA, and its quality was then checked on an Agilent 2100 Bioanalyzer.

The source material was peripheral blood. In this chain, TRBV15 is recombined with TRBJ2-1; the D gene could be either TRBD1 or TRBD2, each agreeing at 5 bases. This TCR was sampled from an adult man with Graves' ophthalmopathy. The nucleotides are TGTGCCACCAGCGGGACGGGTTCCTACAATGAGCAGTTCTTC. It codes for CATSGTGSYNEQFF. Supplemented by the reference TRBV15 and TRBJ2-1 proteins around the CDR3, the complete variable domain is DAMVIQNPRYQVTQFGKPVTLSCSQTLNHNVMYWYQQKSSQAPKLLFHYYDKDFNNEADTPDNFQSRRPNTSFCFLDIRSPGLGDTAMYLCATSGTGSYNEQFFGPGTRLTVL.